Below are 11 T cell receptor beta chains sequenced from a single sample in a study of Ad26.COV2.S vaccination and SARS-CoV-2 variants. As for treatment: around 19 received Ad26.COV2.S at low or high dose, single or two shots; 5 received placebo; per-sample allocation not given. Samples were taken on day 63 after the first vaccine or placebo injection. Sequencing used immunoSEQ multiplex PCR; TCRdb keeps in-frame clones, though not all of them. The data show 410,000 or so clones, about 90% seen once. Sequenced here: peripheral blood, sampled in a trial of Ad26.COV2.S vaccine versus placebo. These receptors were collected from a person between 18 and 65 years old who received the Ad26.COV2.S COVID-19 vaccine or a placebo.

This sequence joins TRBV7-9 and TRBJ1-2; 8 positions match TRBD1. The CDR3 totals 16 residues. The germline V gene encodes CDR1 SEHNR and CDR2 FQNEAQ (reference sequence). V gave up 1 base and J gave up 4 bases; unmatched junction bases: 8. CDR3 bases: TGTGCCAGCAGCTTAGGGGTGACAGGGGCCATCTATGGCTACACCTTC. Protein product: CASSLGVTGAIYGYTF. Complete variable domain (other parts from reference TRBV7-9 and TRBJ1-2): DTGVSQNPRHKITKRGQNVTFRCDPISEHNRLYWYRQTLGQGPEFLTYFQNEAQLEKSRLLSDRFSAERPKGSFSTLEIQRTEQGDSAMYLCASSLGVTGAIYGYTFGSGTRLTVV.

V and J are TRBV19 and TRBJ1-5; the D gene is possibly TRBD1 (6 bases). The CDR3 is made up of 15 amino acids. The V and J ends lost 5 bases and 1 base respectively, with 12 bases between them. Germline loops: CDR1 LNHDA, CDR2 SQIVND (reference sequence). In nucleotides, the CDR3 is TGTGCCAGTAGTCTCGAGGGACACAGCAATCAGCCCCAGCATTTT. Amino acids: CASSLEGHSNQPQHF.

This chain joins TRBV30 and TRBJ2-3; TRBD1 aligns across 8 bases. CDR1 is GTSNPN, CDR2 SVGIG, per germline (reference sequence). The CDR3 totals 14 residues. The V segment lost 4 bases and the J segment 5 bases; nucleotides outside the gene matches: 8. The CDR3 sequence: CAWIVRGRGDTQYF. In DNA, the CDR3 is TGTGCCTGGATTGTCAGGGGGCGAGGAGATACGCAGTATTTT.

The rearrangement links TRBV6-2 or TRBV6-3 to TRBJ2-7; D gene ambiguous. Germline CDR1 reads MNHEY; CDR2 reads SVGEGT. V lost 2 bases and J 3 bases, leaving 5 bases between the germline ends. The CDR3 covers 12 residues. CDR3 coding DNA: TGTGCCAGCAGTTACATTGGCTACGAGCAGTACTTC. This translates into CASSYIGYEQYF.

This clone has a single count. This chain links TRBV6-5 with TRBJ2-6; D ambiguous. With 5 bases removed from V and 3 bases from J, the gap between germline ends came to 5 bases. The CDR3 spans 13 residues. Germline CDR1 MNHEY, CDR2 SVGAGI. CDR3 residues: CASSISGANVLTF. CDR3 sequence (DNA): TGTGCCAGCAGTATTAGTGGGGCCAACGTCCTGACTTTC.

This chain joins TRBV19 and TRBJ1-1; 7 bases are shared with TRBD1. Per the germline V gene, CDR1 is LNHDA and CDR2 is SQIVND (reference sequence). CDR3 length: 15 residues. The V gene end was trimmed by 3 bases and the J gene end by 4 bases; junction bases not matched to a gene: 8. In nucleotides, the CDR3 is TGTGCCAGTAGTATGGGACAGATCGGTTTCACTGAAGCTTTCTTT. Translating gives CASSMGQIGFTEAFF.

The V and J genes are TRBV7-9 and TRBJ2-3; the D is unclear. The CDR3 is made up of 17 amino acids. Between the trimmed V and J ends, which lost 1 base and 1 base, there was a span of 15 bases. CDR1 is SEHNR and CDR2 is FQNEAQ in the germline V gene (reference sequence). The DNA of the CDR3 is TGTGCCAGCAGCTTAGGCGTGGGATACTGGGGCACAGATACGCAGTATTTT. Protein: CASSLGVGYWGTDTQYF.

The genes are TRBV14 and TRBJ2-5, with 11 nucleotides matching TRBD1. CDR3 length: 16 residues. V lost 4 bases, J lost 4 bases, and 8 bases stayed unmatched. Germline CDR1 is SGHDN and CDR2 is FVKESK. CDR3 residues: CASSLGQGALPETQYF. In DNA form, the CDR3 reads TGTGCCAGCAGCCTCGGACAGGGGGCGCTTCCAGAGACCCAGTACTTC.

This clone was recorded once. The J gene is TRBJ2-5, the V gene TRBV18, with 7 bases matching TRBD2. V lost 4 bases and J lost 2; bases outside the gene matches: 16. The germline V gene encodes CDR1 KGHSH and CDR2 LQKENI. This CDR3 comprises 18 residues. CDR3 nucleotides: TGTGCCAGCTCACAATTGGGGCTAAGGAGCGGGGTACAAGAGACCCAGTACTTC. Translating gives CASSQLGLRSGVQETQYF.

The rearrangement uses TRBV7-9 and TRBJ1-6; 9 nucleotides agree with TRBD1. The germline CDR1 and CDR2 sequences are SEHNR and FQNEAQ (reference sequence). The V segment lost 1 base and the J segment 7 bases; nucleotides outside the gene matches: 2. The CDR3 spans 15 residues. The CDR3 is CASSLGDRVNSPLHF. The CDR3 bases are TGTGCCAGCAGCTTAGGGGACAGGGTCAATTCACCCCTCCACTTT.

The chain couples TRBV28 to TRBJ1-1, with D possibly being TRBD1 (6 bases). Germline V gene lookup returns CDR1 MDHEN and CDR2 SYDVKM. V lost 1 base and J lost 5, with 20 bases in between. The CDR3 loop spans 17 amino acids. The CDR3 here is CASSLSLVGGEDTEAFF. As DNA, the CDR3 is TGTGCCAGCAGTTTATCCCTCGTGGGGGGCGAGGATACTGAAGCTTTCTTT.